In this sample, the clone carrying this T cell receptor beta chain turned up many times. What it binds is unknown. CDR3 length: 16 amino acids. Trimming cost V 5 bases and J 1 base; bases outside gene matches: 12. CDR1 and CDR2 (germline): DFQATT, SNEGSKA (reference sequence). Time point described: newly diagnosed GD, antithyroid drugs for less than 3 months. RNA isolated from PBMCs was used to make the TCR library. The sample comes from a study of regulatory T cells in long-lasting Graves disease. Notes on the study in general: TRBV28 was favored in persistent disease, as were TRBJ1-2 and TRBJ2-5.

Arm-PCR of CDR3 regions and iRepertoire HTBI primers were the basis on which TCR beta libraries were built. TCRdb recomputed calls from the multiplex PCR reads with MiXCR, one row per CDR3 protein. The sample has approximately 560,000 distinct CDR3 sequences, around 15% seen once; the top ten hold more than 10%. These data are also associated with another study on T cells in Graves' hyperthyroidism and ophthalmopathy. Turning to that study: Patients aged 18 to 65 with hyperthyroidism were newly diagnosed, with duration under 2 months. Diagnosis rested on symptoms, serum thyroxine and TRAb, thyroid ultrasound, and orbital computed tomography. Before onset, ophthalmopathy was predicted by the model a median around 6.5 months earlier.

V is TRBV20-1 and J is TRBJ2-7, with 9 positions matching TRBD2. The clonotype comes from a young man with Graves disease. This material consisted of peripheral blood mononuclear cells (PBMCs), taken at new diagnosis, from a patient treated with antithyroid drugs. This CDR3 is CSAPRGGRAKSYEQYF. DNA for the CDR3: TGCAGTGCTCCAAGGGGCGGGAGGGCCAAGTCCTACGAGCAGTACTTC.